A single sample is the source of the 32 T cell receptor beta chains below, sequenced in a study of T cell changes during pregnancy in multiple sclerosis. This table comes from immunoSEQ multiplex PCR, and its TCRdb copy is limited to in-frame clones, with some not included. The sample has tens of thousands of clones, around 90% seen once. Sequences were derived from peripheral blood, sampled before pregnancy. Receptor source: a female donor with multiple sclerosis, enrolled in a pregnancy study.

The chain is built from TRBV5-1 and TRBJ2-2; TRBD1 might be the D (6 bases). The CDR3 is made up of 15 amino acids. Trimming left V 4 bases short and J 6 bases short, with 16 bases between. Germline CDR1 SGHRS, CDR2 YFSETQ. The CDR3 DNA follows: TGCGCCAGCAGCCCCCCGGGCAGGGGTTCCGGGGAGCTGTTTTTT. This codes for CASSPPGRGSGELFF.

CDR3 DNA: TGTGCCTGGAGTCTCCCCGGACAGGGGTGGGTTCAGCCCCAGCATTTT. Its translation: CAWSLPGQGWVQPQHF. V gene TRBV30 combines with J gene TRBJ1-5, with 9 bases matching TRBD1. The J segment lost 6 bases and the V segment lost 2 bases, leaving 11 bases of the junction unmatched. There are 16 residues in the CDR3. Germline lookup yields CDR1 GTSNPN and CDR2 SVGIG (reference sequence).

The chain has TRBV6-4 and TRBJ2-1; 10 positions agree with TRBD2. The germline V gene encodes CDR1 MRHNA and CDR2 SNTAGT. This CDR3 has 16 amino acids. The ends lost 3 bases at V and 13 bases at J; junction bases unmatched: 15. The CDR3 nucleotides are TGTGCCAGCAGTGAATTGGCTAGCGGGAGCGGTTTACGCCAGTTCTTC. This sequence encodes CASSELASGSGLRQFF.

V and J are TRBV19 and TRBJ2-5; weak D call: TRBD2 (6 bases). CDR1 LNHDA and CDR2 SQIVND come from the germline V gene (reference sequence). The V and J ends lost 8 bases and 2 bases respectively, with 9 bases between them. There are 12 residues in the CDR3. The CDR3 spells CASGGWQETQYF. In DNA form, the CDR3 reads TGTGCCAGTGGAGGGTGGCAAGAGACCCAGTACTTC. The whole variable domain, filled in from reference TRBV19 and TRBJ2-5, reads DGGITQSPKYLFRKEGQNVTLSCEQNLNHDAMYWYRQDPGQGLRLIYYSQIVNDFQKGDIAEGYSVSREKKESFPLTVTSAQKNPTAFYLCASGGWQETQYFGPGTRLLVL.

V and J are TRBV28 and TRBJ1-2; the match to TRBD1 covers 9 bases. This CDR3 is 13 amino acids long. V dropped 6 bases and J dropped 1; count of bases not matched to a gene: 0. Germline V gene lookup returns CDR1 MDHEN and CDR2 SYDVKM. In DNA, the CDR3 is TGTGCCAGCAGGGGACAGGGTAACTATGGCTACACCTTC. It is translated as CASRGQGNYGYTF.

A single count supports this clone. CDR3 DNA sequence: TGTGCCAGCACCCGTCAGAAGGGGCCCGGAAACACCATATATTTT. Translating gives CASTRQKGPGNTIYF. The chain carries TRBV2 and TRBJ1-3; D is perhaps TRBD1 (5 bases). The germline V gene encodes CDR1 SNHLY and CDR2 FYNNEI. The CDR3 has 15 amino acids. Trimming cost V 7 bases and J 4 bases, with 17 bases left between them.

The chain couples TRBV7-9 to TRBJ2-1, with 9 positions matching TRBD2. Germline-derived CDR1 and CDR2 are SEHNR and FQNEAQ (reference sequence). The CDR3 runs 15 residues. V was pared by 8 bases and J by 6 bases, with 11 bases of the junction left unmatched. CDR3 in amino acids: CASERRAGGVNEQFF. In nucleotides, the CDR3 is TGTGCCAGCGAGCGTCGGGCGGGAGGGGTCAATGAGCAGTTCTTC.

The chain links TRBV6-6 to TRBJ1-1, with TRBD1 identical over 9 bases. The germline gives CDR1 MNHNY, CDR2 SVGAGI (reference sequence). This CDR3 spans 14 amino acids. J gave up 1 base and V 7 bases, and 4 bases lay outside the gene matches. In DNA form, the CDR3 reads TGTGCCAGCATCGACAGGGGGGGGAACACTGAAGCTTTCTTT. Amino acids: CASIDRGGNTEAFF.

This clone has a handful of counts. This chain connects TRBV6-1 to TRBJ1-2; 9 bases match TRBD1. Germline CDR1 reads MNHNS; CDR2 reads SASEGT. The ends lost 7 bases at V and 6 bases at J; junction bases unmatched: 6. The CDR3 sequence is 13 residues long. CDR3 coding DNA: TGTGCCAGCAACGGACAGGGGTTAGATGGCTACACCTTC. It specifies CASNGQGLDGYTF.

This sequence joins TRBV28 and TRBJ2-2, with 11 bases aligning to TRBD2. The J segment lost 1 base and the V segment lost 0 bases, leaving 7 bases of the junction unmatched. CDR3 length equals 19 residues. Germline assignment: CDR1 MDHEN and CDR2 SYDVKM. The CDR3 DNA follows: TGTGCCAGCAGTTTATGGAGGCTAGCGGGGGGAAAGAACACCGGGGAGCTGTTTTTT. Amino acid sequence: CASSLWRLAGGKNTGELFF. The full variable domain, completed using reference TRBV28 and TRBJ2-2, is DVKVTQSSRYLVKRTGEKVFLECVQDMDHENMFWYRQDPGLGLRLIYFSYDVKMKEKGDIPEGYSVSREKKERFSLILESASTNQTSMYLCASSLWRLAGGKNTGELFFGEGSRLTVL.

The genes are TRBV7-9 and TRBJ2-6; D may be TRBD2 (5 bases). Between the trimmed V and J ends, which lost 4 bases and 1 base, there was a span of 8 bases. CDR1 and CDR2 from the germline V gene are SEHNR and FQNEAQ (reference sequence). The CDR3 spans 15 residues. CDR3: CASSSRESGANVLTF. The CDR3 nucleotides are TGTGCCAGCAGCTCTAGGGAGTCTGGGGCCAACGTCCTGACTTTC.

The chain links TRBV6-6 to TRBJ2-7; 9 nucleotides align to TRBD1. V lost 6 bases to trimming and J lost 5 bases; unmatched junction nucleotides: 11. Germline V gene sequence: CDR1 MNHNY, CDR2 SVGAGI (reference sequence). The CDR3 contains 15 residues. For the CDR3, the DNA is TGTGCCAGCAGGGGAGGGACAGGGAACGACGACGAGCAGTACTTC. Amino acid sequence: CASRGGTGNDDEQYF.

This clone was observed a single time. The chain uses TRBV14 and TRBJ2-7; D is ambiguous. This CDR3 is built from 13 residues. Germline V gene sequence: CDR1 SGHDN, CDR2 FVKESK. V lost 1 base to trimming and J lost 2 bases, with 6 bases between them. CDR3 loop: CASSQVSTYEQYF. The CDR3 DNA follows: TGTGCCAGCAGCCAAGTTAGTACCTACGAGCAGTACTTC.

The chain carries TRBV2 and TRBJ1-2, with TRBD1 as a possible D gene (6 bases). V lost 8 bases, J lost 2 bases, and 12 bases lay in between. CDR1 and CDR2 from the germline V gene are SNHLY and FYNNEI. The CDR3 has 13 amino acids. CDR3 in DNA: TGTGCCAGCTCCAGGACAGAAAACTATGGCTACACCTTC. This gives the protein CASSRTENYGYTF.

The chain employs TRBV6-1 and TRBJ2-7; 10 nucleotides match TRBD1. Germline trimming cut 2 bases from V and 6 bases from J; bases unmatched to any gene: 4. CDR3 length: 14 residues. The germline gives CDR1 MNHNS, CDR2 SASEGT. CDR3 region: CASSERTGGGEQYF. In nucleotides, the CDR3 is TGTGCCAGCAGTGAAAGGACAGGGGGAGGCGAGCAGTACTTC.

The rearrangement uses TRBV6-1 and TRBJ2-2; D possibly corresponds to TRBD1 (6 bases). Trimming took 1 base from V and 4 from J, leaving 10 bases between them. Germline V gives CDR1 MNHNS, CDR2 SASEGT. The CDR3 runs to 15 residues. CDR3 loop: CASSEGGHFTGELFF. CDR3 nucleotides: TGTGCCAGCAGTGAAGGGGGACACTTCACCGGGGAGCTGTTTTTT.

This chain uses TRBV27 with TRBJ2-7; TRBD2 aligns across 12 bases. The germline CDR1 and CDR2 sequences are MNHEY and SMNVEV (reference sequence). The ends lost 10 bases at V and 3 bases at J; junction bases unmatched: 10. The CDR3 contains 15 residues. The CDR3 protein is CATWGTTSGSYEQYF. In DNA form, the CDR3 reads TGTGCCACATGGGGCACGACTAGCGGGAGCTACGAGCAGTACTTC.

The chain carries TRBV7-6 and TRBJ2-5, with TRBD2 matching 13 bases. This CDR3 has 17 residues. Germline values: CDR1 SGHVS, CDR2 FNYEAQ. Germline trimming cut 2 bases from V and 5 bases from J; bases unmatched to any gene: 8. CDR3 amino acids: CASSLYVRTSGGETQYF. CDR3 in DNA: TGTGCCAGCAGCTTATACGTACGGACTAGCGGGGGCGAGACCCAGTACTTC.

This clone showed up just once. The gene calls are TRBV4-1 and TRBJ1-2; D gene uncertain. V was shortened by 3 bases and J by 7 bases, with 12 bases between the two germline ends. The CDR3 has 13 amino acids. From germline, CDR1 is MGHRA and CDR2 YSYEKL. The CDR3: CASSQAVLAGYTF. DNA of the CDR3: TGCGCCAGCAGCCAGGCGGTACTGGCTGGCTACACCTTC.

The J gene is TRBJ2-5, the V gene TRBV27; the match to TRBD2 covers 11 bases. Germline V CDR1 and CDR2: MNHEY, SMNVEV (reference sequence). This CDR3 is built from 16 residues. The V segment lost 4 bases and the J segment 5 bases; nucleotides outside the gene matches: 9. CDR3 coding DNA: TGTGCCAGCAGTTATAGCGGGAGGGCCGGTTGGGAGACCCAGTACTTC. Its protein is CASSYSGRAGWETQYF.

This chain connects TRBV10-3 to TRBJ2-1, with 7 bases that match TRBD2. The germline gives CDR1 ENHRY, CDR2 SYGVKD. Trimming cost V 4 bases and J 0 bases; bases outside gene matches: 18. CDR3 size: 20 residues. The CDR3: CAISAPEGGRVGSSYNEQFF. Written as DNA, the CDR3 is TGTGCCATCAGTGCCCCCGAGGGAGGGAGGGTGGGGAGCTCCTACAATGAGCAGTTCTTC.

The chain couples TRBV12-1 to TRBJ2-3; the table gives TRBD1 as D, unverified against the DNA. TRBV12-1 is a pseudogene. The CDR3 length is 14 residues. The DNA of the CDR3 is TGTGCCAGCAGCACCAGGGGGGTCACAGATACGCAGTATTTT. Protein: CASSTRGVTDTQYF.

This clone was seen only a few times. The chain employs TRBV7-2 and TRBJ2-7; tentative D call: TRBD2 (5 bases). This CDR3 is built from 13 residues. The V end lost 1 base, the J end lost 7 bases, and 11 bases lay between the germline ends. CDR1 and CDR2 (germline): SGHTA, FQGNSA. The CDR3 loop reads CASSLVNPGEQYF. CDR3 in DNA: TGTGCCAGCAGCTTAGTGAACCCGGGGGAGCAGTACTTC.

This rearrangement joins TRBV9 to TRBJ2-3; 9 nucleotides align to TRBD2. The CDR3 is 15 amino acids. From germline, CDR1 is SGDLS and CDR2 YYNGEE. In DNA form, the CDR3 reads TGTGCAAGTGGTGGTGGACTAGCGTATACAGATACGCAGTATTTT. Protein: CASGGGLAYTDTQYF.

The rearrangement links TRBV27 to TRBJ2-3; D gene unclear. This CDR3 is 11 amino acids long. The V end was cut by 3 bases, the J end by 5 bases, with 3 bases between. Germline lookup yields CDR1 MNHEY and CDR2 SMNVEV (reference sequence). The CDR3, as DNA: TGTGCCAGCAGTTTTCTAGATACGCAGTATTTT. This codes for CASSFLDTQYF.

The J gene is TRBJ2-7, the V gene TRBV21-1; the table names TRBD2, a call not compared with the DNA. TRBV21-1 is noted as a pseudogene. This CDR3 spans 20 amino acids. CDR3 nucleotides: TGTGCCAGCAGCAAAGCGAGGAGACTAGCGGGAGGACTCTCCTCCTACGAGCAGTACTTC. Translated, it gives CASSKARRLAGGLSSYEQYF.

The sample holds a few counts of this clone. The chain carries TRBV7-8 and TRBJ1-2, with D possibly being TRBD1 (5 bases). The CDR3 totals 13 residues. Trimming left V 8 bases short and J 8 bases short, with 18 bases between. Germline CDR1 SGHVS, CDR2 FQNEAQ. For the CDR3, the DNA is TGTGCCAGCGAGACTCCCGGGGGGGTAGGCTACACCTTC. Translating it yields CASETPGGVGYTF.

V and J are TRBV28 and TRBJ2-1; 8 bases fit TRBD2. V was clipped by 2 bases and J by 3 bases; unmatched bases: 0. The CDR3 contains 14 residues. CDR1 is MDHEN and CDR2 is SYDVKM in the germline V gene. CDR3 residues: CASSLSGSYNEQFF. CDR3 DNA: TGTGCCAGCAGTTTAAGCGGGAGCTACAATGAGCAGTTCTTC.

This chain uses TRBV5-1 with TRBJ2-7; D unclear. The germline V gene encodes CDR1 SGHRS and CDR2 YFSETQ. This CDR3 comprises 14 residues. V lost 2 bases, J lost 6 bases, and 15 bases lay in between. The CDR3 loop reads CASSLDIPVTEQYF. Here the CDR3 DNA reads TGCGCCAGCAGCTTAGACATCCCTGTTACCGAGCAGTACTTC.

The CDR3 reads CASSPQATDTQYF. CDR3 in DNA: TGTGCCAGCAGCCCCCAAGCCACAGATACGCAGTATTTT. J is TRBJ2-3 and V is TRBV7-9, with unresolved D. Trimming pared 5 bases from V and 2 bases from J, leaving 8 bases between. This CDR3 has 13 residues. From germline, CDR1 is SEHNR and CDR2 FQNEAQ (reference sequence). The entire variable domain, with the rest obtained from reference TRBV7-9 and TRBJ2-3, is as follows: DTGVSQNPRHKITKRGQNVTFRCDPISEHNRLYWYRQTLGQGPEFLTYFQNEAQLEKSRLLSDRFSAERPKGSFSTLEIQRTEQGDSAMYLCASSPQATDTQYFGPGTRLTVL.

This chain connects TRBV7-2 to TRBJ1-1, with TRBD1 identical over 7 bases. This CDR3 contains 16 residues. The V segment lost 4 bases and the J segment 7 bases; nucleotides outside the gene matches: 15. From germline, CDR1 is SGHTA and CDR2 FQGNSA. CDR3 in DNA: TGTGCCAGCAGCTCTAGGGGACAGTCAGCTTTGGGTGAAGCTTTCTTT. Translated: CASSSRGQSALGEAFF.

V and J are TRBV5-1 and TRBJ2-7; 7 nucleotides match TRBD1. This CDR3 is 15 amino acids long. Germline CDR1 is SGHRS and CDR2 is YFSETQ. The J segment lost 0 bases and the V segment lost 7 bases, leaving 10 bases of the junction unmatched. CDR3 loop: CASFTSPGGSYEQYF. As DNA, the CDR3 is TGCGCCAGCTTTACCTCCCCAGGGGGCTCCTACGAGCAGTACTTC.